One T cell receptor (beta chain) is described in this entry. V was clipped by 1 base and J by 5 bases, with 27 bases between them. In germline, CDR1 is MGHRA, CDR2 YSYEKL. This CDR3 has 21 residues. The sample originates from a study of cytomegalovirus exposure and HLA in healthy donors. PCR used 60 Vbeta primers and 13 Jbeta primers. Measured with immunoSEQ multiplex PCR; TCRdb has only the in-frame clones, and not every one. The sample carries about 200,000 clones, over 75% recorded once. Input material: PBMCs. The J gene is TRBJ1-6, the V gene TRBV4-1, with D possibly TRBD1 on 5 matching bases. The TCR sequence derives from a woman in her twenties or thirties in good health and CMV-seronegative. The CDR3 sequence: CASSQVRVRGGTKQNNSPLHF. The CDR3, as DNA: TGCGCCAGCAGCCAAGTGCGAGTCCGGGGGGGGACCAAACAGAATAATTCACCCCTCCACTTT.